The entry below describes one T cell receptor beta chain. Living in about two dozen US areas, the participants were between 18 and 89 years of age. Cohort assignment relied on participant-reported clinical history. The data were produced by immunoSEQ multiplex PCR, yet TCRdb's version contains in-frame clones alone and is incomplete. The sample has around 200,000 clones, about nine tenths seen once. This sample was taken from a study of blood T cell repertoires in COVID-19. Germline V gives CDR1 LGHNA, CDR2 YSLEER. The CDR3 length is 18 residues. V gave up 1 base and J gave up 5 bases; unmatched junction bases: 10.

This chain uses TRBV4-3 with TRBJ2-7, with 14 bases lining up with TRBD2. The receptor was derived from a man in his late teens or twenties with acute COVID-19. The source material was PBMCs or T cells enriched from blood (not recorded which). CDR3 sequence reads: CASSQGGLAGGGLHEQYF. In DNA, the CDR3 is TGCGCCAGCAGCCAAGGTGGACTAGCGGGAGGAGGTCTTCACGAGCAGTACTTC.